This T cell receptor beta chain stems from a study of cytomegalovirus exposure and HLA in healthy donors. 60 Vbeta and 13 Jbeta primers were used in PCR. Here immunoSEQ multiplex PCR was the method, and the copy in TCRdb shows in-frame clones only, minus some. The data hold approximately 88,000 clones, with around 84% observed a single time. Comment on this clone: Its target is not known. One end of the junction is discordant with germline, which a read error may explain.

The CDR3 consists of 14 residues. Germline CDR1 SEHNR, CDR2 FQNEAQ (reference sequence). Findings and caveats of the study: Later analysis placed DRB1 highest and HLA-C lowest in TCR association rates, which differed by HLA locus.

The TCR originated in a man aged 18-30 years in good health and CMV-seronegative. The chain recombines TRBV7-9 with TRBJ1-4; D is uncertain. The sequencing sample was made of PBMCs. The CDR3 region is CSSRNPPSEEKLFF. CDR3 bases: TGTTCCAGCCGCAACCCTCCCTCGGAGGAAAAACTGTTTTTT.